The present entry profiles one TCR beta chain with its context. What it binds is unknown. This sample is part of a study of radiotherapy plus CTLA-4 blockade in lung cancer. Study-level points and caveats: After treatment with radiotherapy plus ipilimumab, TCR clones that came from the tumor expanded in blood.

Patients in the study, people with chemo-refractory metastatic non-small-cell lung cancer, received focal radiation plus ipilimumab CTLA-4 blockade. CDR1 is SGHTA and CDR2 is FQGNSA in the germline V gene. The CDR3 is 14 residues long. V was pared by 4 bases and J by 6 bases, with 8 bases of the junction left unmatched. Method: immunoSEQ multiplex PCR; TCRdb's copy keeps in-frame clones and lacks some. The table includes about 59,000 clones, 70% to 85% detected once. This TCR came from a human donor with non-small cell lung cancer whose response to radiotherapy plus ipilimumab could not be evaluated. V and J are TRBV7-2 and TRBJ2-7; 8 bases map to TRBD2. The sample here was peripheral blood, taken from a patient treated with radiotherapy plus ipilimumab. For the CDR3, the DNA is TGTGCCAGCAGCTCCCTCGGACTAGCAGGCGAGCAGTACTTC. As protein: CASSSLGLAGEQYF. The variable domain in full, with the rest retrieved from reference TRBV7-2 and TRBJ2-7, is GAGVSQSPSNKVTEKGKDVELRCDPISGHTALYWYRQSLGQGLEFLIYFQGNSAPDKSGLPSDRFSAERTGGSVSTLTIQRTQQEDSAVYLCASSSLGLAGEQYFGPGTRLTVT.